This TCR beta chain was captured by sequencing in a study of blood T cell repertoires in COVID-19. Across the whole study: From the United States, Italy and Spain came samples of acute and convalescent COVID-19. Sources were T cells, B-cell-depleted T cells, or PBMCs; the material itself was cDNA or gDNA.

This CDR3 has 17 residues. CDR1 is SEHNR, CDR2 FQNEAQ, per germline (reference sequence). J lost 4 bases, V lost 5 bases, and 13 bases had no gene match. Authors' data handling: Researchers report that nucleated cell counts were estimated from reference gene primer amplification. Clones were sequenced by immunoSEQ multiplex PCR, and TCRdb holds only the in-frame ones, with some missing. The DNA was the basis for D and trimming; V, J and clone size are from that table. Found here are 110,000 or so clones, roughly 90% of them singletons; the top ten hold almost 8.5%. The source is a woman in her seventies who had recovered from COVID-19. The chain uses TRBV7-9 and TRBJ2-3, with 9 bases aligning to TRBD2. Sequenced sample: peripheral blood. CDR3 bases: TGTGCCAGCAGCCGCCCCCCGCGGGGGGGCGGGGCAGATACGCAGTATTTT. It is translated as CASSRPPRGGGADTQYF.